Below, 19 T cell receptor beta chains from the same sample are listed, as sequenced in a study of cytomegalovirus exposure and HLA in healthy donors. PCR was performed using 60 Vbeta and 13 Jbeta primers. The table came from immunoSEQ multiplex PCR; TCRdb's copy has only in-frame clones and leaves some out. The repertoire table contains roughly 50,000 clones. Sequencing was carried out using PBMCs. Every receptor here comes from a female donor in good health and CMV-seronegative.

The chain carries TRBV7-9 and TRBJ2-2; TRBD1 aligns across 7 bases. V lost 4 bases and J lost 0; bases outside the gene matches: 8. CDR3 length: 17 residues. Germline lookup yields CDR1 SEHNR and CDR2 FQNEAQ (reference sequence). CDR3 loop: CASSSRPGGSNTGELFF. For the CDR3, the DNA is TGTGCCAGCAGCTCACGACCAGGGGGATCGAACACCGGGGAGCTGTTTTTT. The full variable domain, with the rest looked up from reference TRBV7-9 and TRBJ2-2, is DTGVSQNPRHKITKRGQNVTFRCDPISEHNRLYWYRQTLGQGPEFLTYFQNEAQLEKSRLLSDRFSAERPKGSFSTLEIQRTEQGDSAMYLCASSSRPGGSNTGELFFGEGSRLTVL.

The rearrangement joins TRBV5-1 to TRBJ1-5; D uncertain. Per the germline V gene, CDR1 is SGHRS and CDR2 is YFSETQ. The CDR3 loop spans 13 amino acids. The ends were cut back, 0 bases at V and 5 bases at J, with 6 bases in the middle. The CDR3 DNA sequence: TGCGCCAGCAGCTTGGGTCCTGATCAGCCCCAGCATTTT. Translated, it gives CASSLGPDQPQHF.

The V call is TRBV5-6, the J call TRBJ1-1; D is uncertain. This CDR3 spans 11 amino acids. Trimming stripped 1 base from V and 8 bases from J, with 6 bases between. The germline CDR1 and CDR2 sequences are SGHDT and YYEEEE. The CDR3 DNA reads TGTGCCAGCAGCTTGAACTTCGAAGCTTTCTTT. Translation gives CASSLNFEAFF.

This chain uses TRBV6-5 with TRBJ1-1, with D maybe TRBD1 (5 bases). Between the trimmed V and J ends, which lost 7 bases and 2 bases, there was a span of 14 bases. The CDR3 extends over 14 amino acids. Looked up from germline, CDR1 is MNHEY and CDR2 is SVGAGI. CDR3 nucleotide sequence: TGTGCCAGCAATGACGGTGACAGAAACACTGAAGCTTTCTTT. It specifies CASNDGDRNTEAFF.

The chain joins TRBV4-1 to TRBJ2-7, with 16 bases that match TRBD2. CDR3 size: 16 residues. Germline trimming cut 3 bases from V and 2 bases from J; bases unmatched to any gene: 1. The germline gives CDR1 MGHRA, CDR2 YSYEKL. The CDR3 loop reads CASSQGTSGRAYEQYF. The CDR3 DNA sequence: TGCGCCAGCAGCCAGGGGACTAGCGGGAGGGCCTACGAGCAGTACTTC.

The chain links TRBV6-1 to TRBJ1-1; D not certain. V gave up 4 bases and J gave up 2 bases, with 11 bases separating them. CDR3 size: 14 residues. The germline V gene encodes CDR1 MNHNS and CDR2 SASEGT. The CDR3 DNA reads TGTGCCAGCAGTGGTAATTATCGTAACACTGAAGCTTTCTTT. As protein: CASSGNYRNTEAFF.

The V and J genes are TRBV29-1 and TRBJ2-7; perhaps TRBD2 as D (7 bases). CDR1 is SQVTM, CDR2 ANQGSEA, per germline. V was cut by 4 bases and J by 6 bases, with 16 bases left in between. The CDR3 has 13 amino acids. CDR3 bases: TGCAGCGTTGGGGGTAGGGGGGGCCGCGAGCAGTACTTC. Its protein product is CSVGGRGGREQYF.

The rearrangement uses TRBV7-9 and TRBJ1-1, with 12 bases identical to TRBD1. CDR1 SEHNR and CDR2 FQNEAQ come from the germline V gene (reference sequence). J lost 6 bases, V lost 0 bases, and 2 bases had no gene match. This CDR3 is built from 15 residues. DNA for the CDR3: TGTGCCAGCAGCTTAGCGGGGACAGGGGGCTCTGAAGCTTTCTTT. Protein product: CASSLAGTGGSEAFF.

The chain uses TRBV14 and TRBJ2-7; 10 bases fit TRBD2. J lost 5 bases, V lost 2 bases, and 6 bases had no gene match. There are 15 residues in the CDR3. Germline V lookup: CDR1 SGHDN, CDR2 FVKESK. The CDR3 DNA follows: TGTGCCAGCAGCCAAATAATAGCGGGAGGTGACGAGCAGTACTTC. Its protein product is CASSQIIAGGDEQYF.

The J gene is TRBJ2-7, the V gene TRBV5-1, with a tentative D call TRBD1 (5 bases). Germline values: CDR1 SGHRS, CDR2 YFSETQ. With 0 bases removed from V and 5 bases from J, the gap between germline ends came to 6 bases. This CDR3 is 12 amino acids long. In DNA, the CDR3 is TGCGCCAGCAGCTTGGAGACAGACGAGCAGTACTTC. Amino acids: CASSLETDEQYF.

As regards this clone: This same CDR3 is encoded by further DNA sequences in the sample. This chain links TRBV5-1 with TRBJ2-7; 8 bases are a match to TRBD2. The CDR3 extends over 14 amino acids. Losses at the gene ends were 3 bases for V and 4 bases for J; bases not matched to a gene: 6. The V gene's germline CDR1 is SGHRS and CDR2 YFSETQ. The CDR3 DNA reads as TGCGCCAGCAGCTACCTCAGCGGGGGATACGAGCAGTACTTC. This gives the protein CASSYLSGGYEQYF.

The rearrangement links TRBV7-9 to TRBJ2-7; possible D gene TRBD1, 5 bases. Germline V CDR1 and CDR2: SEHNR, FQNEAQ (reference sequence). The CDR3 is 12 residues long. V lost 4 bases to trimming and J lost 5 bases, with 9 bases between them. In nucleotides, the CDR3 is TGTGCCAGCAGCTCTCCAGGGAACGAGCAGTACTTC. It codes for CASSSPGNEQYF.

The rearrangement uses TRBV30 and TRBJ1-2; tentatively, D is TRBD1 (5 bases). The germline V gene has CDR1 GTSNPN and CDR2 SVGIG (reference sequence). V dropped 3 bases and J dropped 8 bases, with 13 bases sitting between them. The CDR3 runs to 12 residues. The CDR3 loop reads CAWSQGARGYTF. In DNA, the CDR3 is TGTGCCTGGAGCCAAGGGGCTCGGGGCTACACCTTC.

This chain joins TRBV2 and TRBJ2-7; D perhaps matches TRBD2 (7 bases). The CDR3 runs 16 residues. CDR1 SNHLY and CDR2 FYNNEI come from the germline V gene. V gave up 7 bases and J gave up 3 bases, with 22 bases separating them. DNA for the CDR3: TGTGCCAGCACGGGGGCGGGACTACCAGAGGACTACGAGCAGTACTTC. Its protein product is CASTGAGLPEDYEQYF.

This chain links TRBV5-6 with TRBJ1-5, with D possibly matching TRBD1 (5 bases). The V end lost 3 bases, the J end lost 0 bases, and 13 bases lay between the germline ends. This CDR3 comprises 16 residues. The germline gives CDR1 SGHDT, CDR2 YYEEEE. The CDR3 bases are TGTGCCAGCAGCTGGGGGGGAGGAAATAGCAATCAGCCCCAGCATTTT. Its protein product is CASSWGGGNSNQPQHF.

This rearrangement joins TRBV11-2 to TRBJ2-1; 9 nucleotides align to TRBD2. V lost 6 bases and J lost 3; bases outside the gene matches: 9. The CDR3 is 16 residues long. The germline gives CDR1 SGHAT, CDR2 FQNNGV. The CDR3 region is CASRVVAGANYNEQFF. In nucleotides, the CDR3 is TGTGCCAGCAGGGTAGTAGCGGGGGCAAACTACAATGAGCAGTTCTTC.

The DNA of the CDR3 is TGTGCCAGCAGCTCCCACCCCAGGGGACCCCATGGGGAGACCCAGTACTTC. Amino acids: CASSSHPRGPHGETQYF. The rearrangement uses TRBV7-2 and TRBJ2-5; D is perhaps TRBD1 (6 bases). This CDR3 contains 17 residues. V was pared by 4 bases and J by 5 bases, with 23 bases between. Per germline, CDR1 SGHTA and CDR2 FQGNSA.

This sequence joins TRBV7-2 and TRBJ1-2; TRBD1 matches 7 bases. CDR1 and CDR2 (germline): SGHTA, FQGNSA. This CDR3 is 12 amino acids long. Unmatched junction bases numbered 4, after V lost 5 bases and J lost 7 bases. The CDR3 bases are TGTGCCAGCAGCGCGCAGGGGGTTGGCTACACCTTC. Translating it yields CASSAQGVGYTF.

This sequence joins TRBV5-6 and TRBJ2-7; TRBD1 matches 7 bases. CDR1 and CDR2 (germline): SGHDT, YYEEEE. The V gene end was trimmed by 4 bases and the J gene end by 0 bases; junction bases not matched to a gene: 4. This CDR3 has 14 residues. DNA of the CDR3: TGTGCCAGCAGCACGACAGGGAGCTCCTACGAGCAGTACTTC. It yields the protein CASSTTGSSYEQYF.